The 20 T cell receptor beta chains presented below share a single source sample, sequenced in a study of patients and donors after allogeneic stem cell transplantation. TCRdb re-called the RT-PCR reads through MiXCR, storing one row per CDR3 protein. The table lists roughly 140,000 distinct CDR3 sequences, about two fifths of them singletons. Sequences were obtained from blood, either unsorted or a sorted T cell fraction (not recorded which). The receptors shown here come from a human donor who was either an allogeneic HSCT recipient or a stem cell or donor lymphocyte infusion donor (not recorded which). It is not recorded whose cells these are; they may come from a transplant donor.

The CDR3 bases are TGTGCCAGCAGCTTTAGGAACACCGGGGAGCTGTTTTTT. It encodes CASSFRNTGELFF. The chain couples TRBV7-3 to TRBJ2-2; no clear D gene. The V and J ends lost 3 bases and 1 base respectively, with 3 bases between them. The germline V gene has CDR1 SGHTA and CDR2 FQGTGA. This CDR3 is built from 13 residues.

A few counts support this clonotype. V and J are TRBV12-3 or TRBV12-4 and TRBJ1-5; D uncertain. This CDR3 is built from 16 residues. V was cut by 5 bases and J by 6 bases, with 20 bases left in between. The CDR3 nucleotides are TGTGCCAGCAGTCCCCACCCACGGGTATCGCCTCAGCCCCAGCATTTT. It encodes CASSPHPRVSPQPQHF.

This chain uses TRBV6-1 with TRBJ2-3; D is uncertain. The CDR3 consists of 15 residues. Germline V CDR1 and CDR2: MNHNS, SASEGT. V dropped 5 bases and J dropped 6 bases, with 18 bases sitting between them. CDR3 residues: CASSTLDQAMDTQYF. The CDR3 DNA is TGTGCCAGCAGTACTTTAGATCAGGCGATGGATACGCAGTATTTT.

On this clonotype: This clone may be a read error of a much larger clone one base away. The genes are TRBV7-9 and TRBJ1-1; tentative D call: TRBD1 (5 bases). The CDR3 has 13 residues. The V and J ends lost 4 bases and 1 base respectively, with 7 bases between them. Per the germline V gene, CDR1 is SEHNR and CDR2 is FQNEAQ (reference sequence). CDR3 coding DNA: TGTGCCAGCAGCTGGGACGGGAACACTGAAGCTTTCTTT. As protein: CASSWDGNTEAFF.

This sequence joins TRBV12-3 or TRBV12-4 and TRBJ1-1; a possible D gene is TRBD1 (5 bases). The CDR3 consists of 15 residues. V lost 6 bases and J 4 bases, leaving 18 bases between the germline ends. In DNA form, the CDR3 reads TGTGCCAGCAGGCCCGACAGCGGAGCCGGCACTGAAGCTTTCTTT. This sequence encodes CASRPDSGAGTEAFF.

This clonotype was counted at least ten times. V gene TRBV7-8 combines with J gene TRBJ1-4, with D tentatively TRBD1 (5 bases). Trimming left V 1 base short and J 7 bases short, with 13 bases between. The CDR3 is 15 amino acids. Germline loops: CDR1 SGHVS, CDR2 FQNEAQ. This CDR3 is CASSLEGDVGEKLFF. The DNA for the CDR3 is TGTGCCAGCAGCTTAGAAGGGGATGTAGGTGAAAAACTGTTTTTT.

This clonotype was detected only a few times. The V gene is TRBV12-3 or TRBV12-4, the J gene TRBJ1-1; tentatively, D is TRBD1 (6 bases). The CDR3 has 13 amino acids. V lost 4 bases to trimming and J lost 7 bases, with 13 bases between them. The CDR3 loop is CASSSGGRGEAFF. CDR3 DNA sequence: TGTGCCAGCAGTTCCGGGGGCCGGGGTGAAGCTTTCTTT.

The V gene is TRBV10-3, the J gene TRBJ1-6; D may be TRBD1 (5 bases). The CDR3 has 14 amino acids. Germline V lookup: CDR1 ENHRY, CDR2 SYGVKD. Trimming left V 7 bases short and J 2 bases short, with 9 bases between. Written as DNA, the CDR3 is TGTGCCATCAACCAGGGAGCCTATAATTCACCCCTCCACTTT. Amino acids: CAINQGAYNSPLHF.

V is TRBV12-3 or TRBV12-4 and J is TRBJ1-1, with 9 bases fitting TRBD1. The CDR3 extends over 17 amino acids. V gave up 6 bases and J gave up 3 bases; unmatched junction bases: 14. The CDR3 nucleotides read TGTGCCAGCAGCCTGAACAGGGGGCTAGGTATGGACACTGAAGCTTTCTTT. This gives the protein CASSLNRGLGMDTEAFF.

The chain carries TRBV15 and TRBJ2-1; 10 nucleotides agree with TRBD1. This CDR3 is 15 amino acids long. Germline-derived CDR1 and CDR2 are LNHNV and YYDKDF (reference sequence). The V segment lost 1 base and the J segment 7 bases; nucleotides outside the gene matches: 4. The CDR3 spells CATSRGDRGGNEQFF. The CDR3 DNA follows: TGTGCCACCAGCAGAGGGGACAGGGGCGGGAATGAGCAGTTCTTC.

The V gene is TRBV27, the J gene TRBJ2-1; 10 bases match TRBD2. The CDR3 has 15 amino acids. V was clipped by 6 bases and J by 8 bases; unmatched bases: 10. Germline CDR1 and CDR2: MNHEY and SMNVEV (reference sequence). CDR3 in amino acids: CASSRSGGASYEQFF. CDR3 in DNA: TGTGCCAGCAGCCGGAGCGGGGGGGCATCATATGAGCAGTTCTTC.

The chain couples TRBV7-2 to TRBJ2-1; D uncertain. V was clipped by 2 bases and J by 10 bases, with 12 bases between them. CDR1 SGHTA and CDR2 FQGNSA come from the germline V gene. The CDR3 loop spans 13 amino acids. The CDR3 is CASSLINSREQFF. In nucleotides, the CDR3 is TGTGCCAGCAGCTTAATTAACTCGAGGGAGCAGTTCTTC.

The chain links TRBV4-3 to TRBJ2-3, with D uncertain. Trimming stripped 0 bases from V and 4 bases from J, with 11 bases between. Germline values: CDR1 LGHNA, CDR2 YSLEER. The CDR3 extends over 15 amino acids. DNA for the CDR3: TGCGCCAGCAGCCAAGACGTTCTAGGCCCAGATACGCAGTATTTT. Amino acids: CASSQDVLGPDTQYF.

The chain carries TRBV4-2 and TRBJ2-7; TRBD1 matches 7 bases. V lost 6 bases and J lost 7; bases outside the gene matches: 12. Germline loops: CDR1 LGHNA, CDR2 YNFKEQ. This CDR3 has 14 residues. The CDR3 region has the DNA TGTGCCAGCAGTTCCGAGGTAGGGGGCGGAGAGCAGTACTTC. This encodes CASSSEVGGGEQYF.

V and J are TRBV18 and TRBJ2-3, with unresolved D. This CDR3 comprises 15 residues. Germline V lookup: CDR1 KGHSH, CDR2 LQKENI. V was shortened by 2 bases and J by 2 bases, with 11 bases between the two germline ends. CDR3 bases: TGTGCCAGCTCACCAGACCTCCCTCCCACAGATACGCAGTATTTT. It is translated as CASSPDLPPTDTQYF.

The V call is TRBV3-1, the J call TRBJ2-3; 8 bases are shared with TRBD2. CDR1 is LGHDT and CDR2 is YNNKEL in the germline V gene (reference sequence). This CDR3 has 15 amino acids. The J segment lost 2 bases and the V segment lost 3 bases, leaving 4 bases of the junction unmatched. CDR3 DNA sequence: TGTGCCAGCAGCCATTCCGGGGGGGCCACAGATACGCAGTATTTT. It specifies CASSHSGGATDTQYF.

The chain has TRBV13 and TRBJ2-4, with D possibly being TRBD1 (6 bases). In germline, CDR1 is PRHDT, CDR2 FYEKMQ (reference sequence). V gave up 4 bases and J gave up 3 bases, with 13 bases separating them. The CDR3 totals 15 residues. In DNA form, the CDR3 reads TGTGCCAGCAGCTCCACCGGACAGATCAAAAACATTCAGTACTTC. It encodes CASSSTGQIKNIQYF.

This clonotype was counted a few times. The rearrangement links TRBV5-1 to TRBJ1-1; no reliable D call. This CDR3 is built from 14 residues. The V end lost 2 bases, the J end lost 2 bases, and 10 bases lay between the germline ends. Germline CDR1 SGHRS, CDR2 YFSETQ. The CDR3 DNA reads TGCGCCAGCAGCTTCGGCAAAACAAACACTGAAGCTTTCTTT. Its translation: CASSFGKTNTEAFF. Combining the CDR3 with reference TRBV5-1 and TRBJ1-1 gives the whole variable domain KAGVTQTPRYLIKTRGQQVTLSCSPISGHRSVSWYQQTPGQGLQFLFEYFSETQRNKGNFPGRFSGRQFSNSRSEMNVSTLELGDSALYLCASSFGKTNTEAFFGQGTRLTVV.

The chain combines TRBV6-5 with TRBJ2-3; D is possibly TRBD2 (5 bases). Germline CDR1 reads MNHEY; CDR2 reads SVGAGI. V lost 5 bases, J lost 0 bases, and 12 bases lay in between. This CDR3 has 15 amino acids. CDR3: CASSIRTGSTDTQYF. CDR3 nucleotide sequence: TGTGCCAGCAGTATCAGGACTGGAAGCACAGATACGCAGTATTTT.

The chain couples TRBV6-6 to TRBJ2-3; D not resolved. Trimming took 6 bases from V and 6 from J, leaving 13 bases between them. Germline V lookup: CDR1 MNHNY, CDR2 SVGAGI (reference sequence). The CDR3 has 13 amino acids. The CDR3 DNA sequence: TGTGCCAGCAGACAACCCCTCGTGGATACGCAGTATTTT. Translating it yields CASRQPLVDTQYF.